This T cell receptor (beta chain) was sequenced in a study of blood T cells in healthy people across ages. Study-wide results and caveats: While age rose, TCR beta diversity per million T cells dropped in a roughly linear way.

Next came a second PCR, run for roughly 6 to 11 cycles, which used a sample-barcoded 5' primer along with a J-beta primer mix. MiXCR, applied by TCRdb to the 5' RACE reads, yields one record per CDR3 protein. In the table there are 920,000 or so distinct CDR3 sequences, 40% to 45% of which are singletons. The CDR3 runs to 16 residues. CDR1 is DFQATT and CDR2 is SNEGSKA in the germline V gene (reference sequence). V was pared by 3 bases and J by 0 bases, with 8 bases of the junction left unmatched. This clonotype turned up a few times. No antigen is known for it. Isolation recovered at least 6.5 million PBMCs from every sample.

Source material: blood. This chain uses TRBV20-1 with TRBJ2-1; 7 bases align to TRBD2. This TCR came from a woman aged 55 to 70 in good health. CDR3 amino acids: CSARWSGASSYNEQFF. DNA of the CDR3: TGCAGTGCTAGGTGGAGCGGGGCCAGCTCCTACAATGAGCAGTTCTTC.